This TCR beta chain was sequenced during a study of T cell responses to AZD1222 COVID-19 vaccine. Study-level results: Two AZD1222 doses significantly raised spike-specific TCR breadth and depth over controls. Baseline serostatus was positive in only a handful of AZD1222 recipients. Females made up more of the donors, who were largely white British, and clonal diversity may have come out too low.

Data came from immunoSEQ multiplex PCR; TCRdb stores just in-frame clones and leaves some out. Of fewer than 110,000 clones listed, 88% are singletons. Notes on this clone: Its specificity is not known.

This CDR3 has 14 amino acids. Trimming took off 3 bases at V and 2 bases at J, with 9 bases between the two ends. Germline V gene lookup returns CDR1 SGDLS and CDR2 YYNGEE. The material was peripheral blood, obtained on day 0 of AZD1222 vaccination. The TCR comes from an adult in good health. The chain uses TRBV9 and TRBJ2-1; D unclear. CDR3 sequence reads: CASSANTPYNEQFF. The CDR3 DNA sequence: TGTGCCAGCAGCGCCAACACACCCTACAATGAGCAGTTCTTC.